This T cell receptor beta chain was identified during a study of blood T cell repertoires in COVID-19. Overall study context: Specimens from acute and convalescent COVID-19 originated in the United States, Italy and Spain. T cells, B-cell-depleted T cells, or PBMCs supplied cDNA or gDNA.

The CDR3 consists of 15 residues. Germline CDR1 MNHEY, CDR2 SMNVEV (reference sequence). Germline trimming cut 9 bases from V and 4 bases from J; bases unmatched to any gene: 14. Only in-frame clones appear in the TCRdb table, and some are missing; sequencing was by immunoSEQ multiplex PCR. The sample contains 270,000 or so clones, roughly 85% of which appear only once. The V and J genes are TRBV27 and TRBJ2-7; 8 nucleotides align to TRBD1. The sequence was obtained from a human donor in a cohort sampled during active COVID-19. Material for sequencing was peripheral blood. The CDR3 DNA is TGTGCCAGTCGTTCGGGTACAGGGGGTCTTTACGAGCAGTACTTC. Encoded protein: CASRSGTGGLYEQYF.